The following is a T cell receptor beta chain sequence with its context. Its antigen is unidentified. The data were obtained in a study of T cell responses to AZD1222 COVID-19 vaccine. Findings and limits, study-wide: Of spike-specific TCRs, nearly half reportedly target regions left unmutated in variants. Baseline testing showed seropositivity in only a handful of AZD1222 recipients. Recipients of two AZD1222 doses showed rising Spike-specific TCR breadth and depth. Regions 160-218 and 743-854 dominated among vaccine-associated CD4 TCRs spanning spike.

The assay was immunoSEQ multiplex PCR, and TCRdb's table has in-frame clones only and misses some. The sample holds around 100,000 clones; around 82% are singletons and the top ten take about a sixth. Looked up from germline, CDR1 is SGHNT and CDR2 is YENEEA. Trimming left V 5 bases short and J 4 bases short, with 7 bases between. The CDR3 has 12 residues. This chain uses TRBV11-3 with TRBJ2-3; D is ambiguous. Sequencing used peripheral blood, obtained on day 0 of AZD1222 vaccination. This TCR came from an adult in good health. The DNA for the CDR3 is TGTGCCAGCAGCCTGCCCGCAGATACGCAGTATTTT. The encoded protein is CASSLPADTQYF.